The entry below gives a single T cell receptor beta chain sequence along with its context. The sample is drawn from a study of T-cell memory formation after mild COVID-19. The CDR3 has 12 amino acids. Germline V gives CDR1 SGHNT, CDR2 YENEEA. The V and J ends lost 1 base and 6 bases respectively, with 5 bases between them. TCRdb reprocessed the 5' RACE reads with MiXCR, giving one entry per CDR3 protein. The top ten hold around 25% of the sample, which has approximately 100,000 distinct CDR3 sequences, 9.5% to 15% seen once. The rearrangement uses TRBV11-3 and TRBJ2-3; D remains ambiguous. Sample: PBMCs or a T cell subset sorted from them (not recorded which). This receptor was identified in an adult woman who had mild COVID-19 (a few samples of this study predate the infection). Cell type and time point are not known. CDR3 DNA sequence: TGTGCCAGCAGCTTAGGGTGGGATACGCAGTATTTT. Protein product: CASSLGWDTQYF.